The 24 T cell receptor beta chains listed next were all sequenced from one sample in a study of T cells after yellow fever vaccination (dated by TCRdb to about 2019). The treatment or condition label, read with the paper, signifies: live attenuated yellow fever vaccine strain. Libraries were made using 5' RACE. The run used an Illumina HiSeq 2500. Using fastp at Q25 and MiXCR, TCRdb reprocessed the public reads and kept productive beta chains. Here each entry gathers all rows of one CDR3 protein and keeps the most common genes and DNA. The sample table records 550,000 or so distinct CDR3 sequences; approximately 21% of these occur just once. 13% to 15% of the sample rests with the top ten. The specimen was PBMCs, collected 15 days after the yellow fever booster vaccination. These receptors were taken from a man aged 25-40 years who received the YFV17D yellow fever vaccine.

This sequence joins TRBV5-6 and TRBJ2-7; D unclear. This CDR3 is built from 15 residues. With 6 bases removed from V and 0 bases from J, the gap between germline ends came to 16 bases. Looked up from germline, CDR1 is SGHDT and CDR2 is YYEEEE. The DNA for the CDR3 is TGTGCCAGCACCTCCTGGCAGCCATACTCCTACGAGCAGTACTTC. Protein product: CASTSWQPYSYEQYF. The whole variable domain, filled in from reference TRBV5-6 and TRBJ2-7, reads DAGVTQSPTHLIKTRGQQVTLRCSPKSGHDTVSWYQQALGQGPQFIFQYYEEEERQRGNFPDRFSGHQFPNYSSELNVNALLLGDSALYLCASTSWQPYSYEQYFGPGTRLTVT.

In this sample, this clonotype turned up a few times. The chain joins TRBV7-2 to TRBJ2-7, with 9 bases lining up with TRBD1. The CDR3 is made up of 14 amino acids. V gave up 7 bases and J gave up 5 bases; unmatched junction bases: 9. The V gene's germline CDR1 is SGHTA and CDR2 FQGNSA. As DNA, the CDR3 is TGTGCCAGCATCACCGGGACAGGGACGAACGAGCAGTACTTC. Amino acids: CASITGTGTNEQYF.

The rearrangement joins TRBV30 to TRBJ2-7; a possible D gene is TRBD2 (6 bases). With 5 bases removed from V and 7 bases from J, the gap between germline ends came to 18 bases. The CDR3 covers 13 residues. Germline V gives CDR1 GTSNPN, CDR2 SVGIG (reference sequence). CDR3 sequence reads: CAWGPWGVGEQYF. In DNA, the CDR3 is TGTGCCTGGGGGCCCTGGGGGGTAGGAGAGCAGTACTTC.

This chain links TRBV20-1 with TRBJ2-2, with 7 bases identical to TRBD2. Germline CDR1 reads DFQATT; CDR2 reads SNEGSKA (reference sequence). Trimming at V came to 3 bases and at J to 6 bases, leaving 10 bases not matched to a gene. The CDR3 totals 15 residues. CDR3 in amino acids: CSARGGAIRSGELFF. In nucleotides, the CDR3 is TGCAGTGCTAGGGGAGGGGCAATTAGGTCCGGGGAGCTGTTTTTT.

This clonotype came up a few times. The chain is built from TRBV29-1 and TRBJ2-1; 15 nucleotides agree with TRBD2. The CDR3 has 17 amino acids. Germline loops: CDR1 SQVTM, CDR2 ANQGSEA. V shed 2 bases, J shed 5 bases, and the junction held 7 bases outside the gene matches. CDR3: CSVELQGLAGGNNEQFF. The CDR3 DNA reads TGCAGCGTTGAACTCCAGGGACTAGCGGGAGGTAACAATGAGCAGTTCTTC.

V is TRBV20-1 and J is TRBJ2-7; 7 bases are a match to TRBD1. V lost 6 bases to trimming and J lost 3 bases; unmatched junction nucleotides: 8. CDR3 length: 13 amino acids. The V gene's germline CDR1 is DFQATT and CDR2 SNEGSKA (reference sequence). The CDR3 is CSAPRQGFYEQYF. The CDR3 region has the DNA TGCAGTGCACCGAGACAGGGCTTCTACGAGCAGTACTTC.

CDR3 in amino acids: CATSGNLFGKVDEQFF. The CDR3 nucleotides are TGTGCCACCAGCGGTAACTTGTTTGGGAAGGTGGATGAGCAGTTCTTC. V usage is TRBV15 and J usage is TRBJ2-1; no clear D gene. Germline V gives CDR1 LNHNV, CDR2 YYDKDF (reference sequence). With 5 bases removed from V and 8 bases from J, the gap between germline ends came to 22 bases. The CDR3 extends over 16 amino acids.

The V and J genes are TRBV29-1 and TRBJ2-3; D ambiguous. The CDR3 is made up of 11 amino acids. Trimming left V 4 bases short and J 5 bases short, with 7 bases between. Germline V gives CDR1 SQVTM, CDR2 ANQGSEA. The CDR3 spells CSVGREDTQYF. As DNA, the CDR3 is TGCAGCGTTGGAAGGGAAGATACGCAGTATTTT.

The V and J genes are TRBV20-1 and TRBJ2-7; 12 bases map to TRBD2. This CDR3 comprises 14 residues. Germline CDR1 reads DFQATT; CDR2 reads SNEGSKA (reference sequence). V gave up 3 bases and J gave up 6 bases; unmatched junction bases: 6. The CDR3 here is CSARRTSGIGEQYF. The CDR3 region has the DNA TGCAGTGCTAGGCGGACTAGCGGGATCGGCGAGCAGTACTTC.

A few counts support this clonotype. This sequence joins TRBV15 and TRBJ2-7; 7 nucleotides line up with TRBD1. Unmatched junction bases numbered 2, after V lost 0 bases and J lost 3 bases. The CDR3 loop spans 14 amino acids. The germline CDR1 and CDR2 sequences are LNHNV and YYDKDF (reference sequence). CDR3 sequence reads: CATSREGQSYEQYF. The CDR3 bases are TGTGCCACCAGCAGAGAGGGACAGAGCTACGAGCAGTACTTC.

The table lists this clonotype with a few counts. The chain links TRBV9 to TRBJ2-7; 8 bases are shared with TRBD2. V lost 0 bases, J lost 4 bases, and 3 bases stayed unmatched. This CDR3 has 14 amino acids. Germline V gene lookup returns CDR1 SGDLS and CDR2 YYNGEE. The CDR3: CASSVGRGEYEQYF. The CDR3 coding sequence is TGTGCCAGCAGCGTAGGGCGGGGGGAGTACGAGCAGTACTTC.

This chain uses TRBV6-5 with TRBJ2-7; 8 bases match TRBD1. The length of the CDR3 is 15 residues. With 6 bases clipped from V and 5 bases from J, the junction kept 12 bases outside the gene matches. From germline, CDR1 is MNHEY and CDR2 SVGAGI. In nucleotides, the CDR3 is TGTGCCAGCAGATACGGACAGGGTTTATCAAACGAGCAGTACTTC. Its protein is CASRYGQGLSNEQYF.

The chain uses TRBV7-6 and TRBJ1-3; D may be TRBD1 (6 bases). Germline V gene lookup returns CDR1 SGHVS and CDR2 FNYEAQ. The ends were cut back, 6 bases at V and 4 bases at J, with 16 bases in the middle. The CDR3 runs 15 residues. The CDR3 here is CASSVQGTTGNTIYF. CDR3 nucleotide sequence: TGTGCCAGCAGTGTACAGGGTACAACCGGAAACACCATATATTTT.

This clonotype occurred a few times. V usage is TRBV11-2 and J usage is TRBJ2-3; 12 positions agree with TRBD1. This CDR3 comprises 18 residues. Germline loops: CDR1 SGHAT, CDR2 FQNNGV. J was trimmed by 2 bases and V by 8 bases; bases with no gene match: 14. CDR3 DNA sequence: TGTGCCAGCCGACCGGGACAGGGGGCATTCGAACCCACAGATACGCAGTATTTT. This gives the protein CASRPGQGAFEPTDTQYF.

This clonotype turned up a few times. The rearrangement links TRBV7-2 to TRBJ1-5; D call uncertain. Germline CDR1 is SGHTA and CDR2 is FQGNSA. V was shortened by 1 base and J by 3 bases, with 10 bases between the two germline ends. The CDR3 is 15 residues long. This CDR3 reads CASSLVSGTNQPQHF. The CDR3 nucleotides are TGTGCCAGCAGCTTAGTATCTGGAACCAATCAGCCCCAGCATTTT.

The J gene is TRBJ2-7, the V gene TRBV12-3 or TRBV12-4; maybe TRBD1 (6 bases). CDR3 length: 13 residues. Deletions cut 6 bases from V and 3 bases from J, with 12 bases between. The CDR3 protein is CASSTGISYEQYF. The CDR3 bases are TGTGCCAGCAGCACAGGGATTAGCTACGAGCAGTACTTC.

The chain joins TRBV20-1 to TRBJ2-1; 8 nucleotides match TRBD2. Germline CDR1 DFQATT, CDR2 SNEGSKA (reference sequence). The CDR3 has 16 residues. The trim removed 0 bases at V and 4 bases at J, leaving 8 bases unmatched. In DNA form, the CDR3 reads TGCAGTGCTAGAGATCCTCTAGCGGGCCGTTACAATGAGCAGTTCTTC. This encodes CSARDPLAGRYNEQFF.

This clonotype showed up just a few times. The chain employs TRBV7-2 and TRBJ2-1, with a weak D call TRBD2 (6 bases). Trimming shortened V by 10 bases and J by 0 bases, and 16 bases separated the two germline ends. The CDR3 runs 15 residues. Germline lookup yields CDR1 SGHTA and CDR2 FQGNSA. The CDR3 DNA is TGTGCCAACCCCAGTGGAGGGAGCTCCTACAATGAGCAGTTCTTC. Its translation is CANPSGGSSYNEQFF.

This chain links TRBV4-3 with TRBJ2-7, with D unresolved. The CDR3 has 15 residues. V dropped 0 bases and J dropped 7 bases, with 16 bases sitting between them. Germline V gene lookup returns CDR1 LGHNA and CDR2 YSLEER. CDR3 nucleotides: TGCGCCAGCAGCCAAGACGCAGGTCTCGCGACAGAGCAGTACTTC. Translated, it gives CASSQDAGLATEQYF.

This clonotype was observed a few times. This rearrangement joins TRBV6-2 or TRBV6-3 to TRBJ2-5; the match to TRBD1 covers 7 bases. V shed 4 bases, J shed 5 bases, and the junction held 13 bases outside the gene matches. This CDR3 has 16 amino acids. CDR1 and CDR2 from the germline V gene are MNHEY and SVGEGT. The CDR3 nucleotides are TGTGCCAGCAGTTCCCCGGCTTTGACAGGGCGGGAGACCCAGTACTTC. It translates to CASSSPALTGRETQYF.

The chain couples TRBV9 to TRBJ2-3; D call uncertain. Trimming removed 6 bases at V and 6 bases at J, with 14 bases between. The CDR3 consists of 13 residues. CDR1 is SGDLS and CDR2 is YYNGEE in the germline V gene. CDR3 nucleotides: TGTGCCAGCATCTTACGAAACTCCGATACGCAGTATTTT. This codes for CASILRNSDTQYF.

This clonotype was detected only a few times. This chain joins TRBV11-2 and TRBJ2-1; D unclear. Germline V CDR1 and CDR2: SGHAT, FQNNGV. This CDR3 contains 15 residues. Trimming pared 0 bases from V and 3 bases from J, leaving 9 bases between. This chain's CDR3 is CASSLETRSYNEQFF. The CDR3 bases are TGTGCCAGCAGCTTAGAAACGCGGAGCTACAATGAGCAGTTCTTC.

The chain employs TRBV29-1 and TRBJ2-1, with 9 bases matching TRBD2. V lost 5 bases and J lost 9; bases outside the gene matches: 11. Germline CDR1 and CDR2: SQVTM and ANQGSEA. The CDR3 has 14 amino acids. The CDR3 nucleotides are TGCAGCGTTTCGGGCCCCTCAGCGGGGGGTGAGCAGTTCTTC. Translating gives CSVSGPSAGGEQFF.

This CDR3 is CASSQGVIAGVNEQYF. DNA for the CDR3: TGTGCCAGCAGCCAGGGGGTAATAGCGGGAGTTAACGAGCAGTACTTC. V usage is TRBV3-1 and J usage is TRBJ2-7, with 9 bases aligning to TRBD2. The CDR3 has 16 residues. CDR1 is LGHDT and CDR2 is YNNKEL in the germline V gene (reference sequence). Trimming at V came to 3 bases and at J to 5 bases, leaving 11 bases not matched to a gene.